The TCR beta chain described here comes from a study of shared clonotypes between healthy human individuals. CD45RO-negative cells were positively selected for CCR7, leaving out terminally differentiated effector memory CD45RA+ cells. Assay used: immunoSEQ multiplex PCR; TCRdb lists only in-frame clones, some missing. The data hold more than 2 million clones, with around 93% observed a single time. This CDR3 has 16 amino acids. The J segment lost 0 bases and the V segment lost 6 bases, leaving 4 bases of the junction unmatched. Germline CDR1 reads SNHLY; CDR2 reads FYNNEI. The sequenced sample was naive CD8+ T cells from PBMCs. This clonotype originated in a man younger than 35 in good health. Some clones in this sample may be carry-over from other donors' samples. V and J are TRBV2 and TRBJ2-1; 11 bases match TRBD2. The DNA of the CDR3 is TGTGCCAGCAGGCTTACTAGCGGGAGCTCCTACAATGAGCAGTTCTTC. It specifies CASRLTSGSSYNEQFF. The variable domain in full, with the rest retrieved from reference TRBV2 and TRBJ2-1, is EPEVTQTPSHQVTQMGQEVILRCVPISNHLYFYWYRQILGQKVEFLVSFYNNEISEKSEIFDDQFSVERPDGSNFTLKIRSTKLEDSAMYFCASRLTSGSSYNEQFFGPGTRLTVL.